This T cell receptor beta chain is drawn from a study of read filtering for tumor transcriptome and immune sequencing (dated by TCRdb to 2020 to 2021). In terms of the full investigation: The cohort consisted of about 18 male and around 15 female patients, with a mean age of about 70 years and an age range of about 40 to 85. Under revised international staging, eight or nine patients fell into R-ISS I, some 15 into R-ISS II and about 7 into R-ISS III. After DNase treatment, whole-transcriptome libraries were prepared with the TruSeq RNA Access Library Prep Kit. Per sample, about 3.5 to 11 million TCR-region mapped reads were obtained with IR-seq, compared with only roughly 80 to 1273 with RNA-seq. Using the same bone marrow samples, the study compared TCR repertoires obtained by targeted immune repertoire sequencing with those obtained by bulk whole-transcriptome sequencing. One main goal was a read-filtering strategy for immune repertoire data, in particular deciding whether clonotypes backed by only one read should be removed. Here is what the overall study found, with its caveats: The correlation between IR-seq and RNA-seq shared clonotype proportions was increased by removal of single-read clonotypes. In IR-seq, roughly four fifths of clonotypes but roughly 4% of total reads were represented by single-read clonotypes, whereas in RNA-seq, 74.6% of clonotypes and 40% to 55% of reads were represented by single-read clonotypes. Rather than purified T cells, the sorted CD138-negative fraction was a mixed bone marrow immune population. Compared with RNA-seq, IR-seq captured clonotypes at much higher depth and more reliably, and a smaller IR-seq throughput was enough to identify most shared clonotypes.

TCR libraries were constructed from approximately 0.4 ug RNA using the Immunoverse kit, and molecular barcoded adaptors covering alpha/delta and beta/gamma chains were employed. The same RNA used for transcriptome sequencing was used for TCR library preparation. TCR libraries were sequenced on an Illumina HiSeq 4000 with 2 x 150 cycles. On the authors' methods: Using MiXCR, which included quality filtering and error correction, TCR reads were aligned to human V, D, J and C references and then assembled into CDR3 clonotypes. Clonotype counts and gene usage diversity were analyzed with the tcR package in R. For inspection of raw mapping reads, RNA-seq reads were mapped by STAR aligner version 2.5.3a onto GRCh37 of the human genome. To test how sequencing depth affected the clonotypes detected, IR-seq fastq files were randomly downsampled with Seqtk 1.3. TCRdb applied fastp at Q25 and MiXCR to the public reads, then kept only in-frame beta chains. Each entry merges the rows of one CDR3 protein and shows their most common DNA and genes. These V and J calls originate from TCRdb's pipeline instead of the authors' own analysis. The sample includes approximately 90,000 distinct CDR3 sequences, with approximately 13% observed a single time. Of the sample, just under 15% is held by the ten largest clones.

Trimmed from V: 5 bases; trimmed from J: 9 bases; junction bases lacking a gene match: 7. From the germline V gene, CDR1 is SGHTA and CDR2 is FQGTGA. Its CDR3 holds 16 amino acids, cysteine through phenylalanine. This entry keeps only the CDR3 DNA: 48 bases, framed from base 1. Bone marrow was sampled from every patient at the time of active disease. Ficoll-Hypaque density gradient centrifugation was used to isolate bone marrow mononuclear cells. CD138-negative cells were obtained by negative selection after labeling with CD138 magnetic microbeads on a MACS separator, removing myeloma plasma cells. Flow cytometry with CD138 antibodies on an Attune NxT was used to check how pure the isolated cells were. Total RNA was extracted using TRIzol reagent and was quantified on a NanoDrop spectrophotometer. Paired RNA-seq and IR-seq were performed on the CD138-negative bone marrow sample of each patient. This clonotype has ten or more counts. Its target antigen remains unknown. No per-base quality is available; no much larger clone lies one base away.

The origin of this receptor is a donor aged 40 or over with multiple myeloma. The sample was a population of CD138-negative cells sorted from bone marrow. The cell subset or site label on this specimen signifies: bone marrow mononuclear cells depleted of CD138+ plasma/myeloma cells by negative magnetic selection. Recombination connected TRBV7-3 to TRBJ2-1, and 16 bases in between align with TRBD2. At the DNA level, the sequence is TGTGCCAGCAGCCCCCCCGGGACTAGCGGGAGGGTTGAGCAGTTCTTC. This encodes CASSPPGTSGRVEQFF. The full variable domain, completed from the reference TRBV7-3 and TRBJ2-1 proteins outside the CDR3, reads GAGVSQTPSNKVTEKGKYVELRCDPISGHTALYWYRQSLGQGPEFLIYFQGTGAADDSGLPNDRFFAVRPEGSVSTLKIQRTERGDSAVYLCASSPPGTSGRVEQFFGPGTRLTVL.